One and the same sample provided the 29 T cell receptor beta chains below, sequenced in a study of cytomegalovirus exposure and HLA in healthy donors. The PCR was carried out with 60 Vbeta primers and 13 Jbeta primers. Assay used: immunoSEQ multiplex PCR; TCRdb lists only in-frame clones, some missing. Here the sample spans some 160,000 clones, 84% being singletons. Sequences were obtained from PBMCs. Source of these receptors: a boy aged 2 to 9 in good health and CMV-seronegative.

In regard to this clone: At one end, the junction sequence differs from germline, possibly due to a read error. The rearrangement links TRBV7-9 to TRBJ2-1; the D is unclear. CDR3 length: 15 amino acids. Per the germline V gene, CDR1 is SEHNR and CDR2 is FQNEAQ (reference sequence). The CDR3 loop is CSSSLSVSSYNEQFF. CDR3 in DNA: TGTTCCAGCAGCTTATCTGTTAGCTCCTACAATGAGCAGTTCTTC.

The CDR3 loop is CASSGGLAVVETQYF. The CDR3 nucleotides are TGTGCCAGCAGCGGTGGGTTAGCCGTGGTCGAGACCCAGTACTTC. V is TRBV7-9 and J is TRBJ2-5; D ambiguous. The CDR3 length is 15 residues. From germline, CDR1 is SEHNR and CDR2 FQNEAQ (reference sequence). The V gene lost 5 bases and the J gene lost 5 bases, with 18 bases spanning the gap.

V is TRBV5-4 and J is TRBJ1-4; the D is unclear. This CDR3 is 15 amino acids long. The V end was cut by 0 bases, the J end by 1 base, with 7 bases between. Germline CDR1 and CDR2: SGHNT and YYREEE (reference sequence). The CDR3 DNA reads as TGTGCCAGCAGCTTGGCCCGGGGAACTAATGAAAAACTGTTTTTT. Amino acids: CASSLARGTNEKLFF.

V is TRBV4-3 and J is TRBJ2-5; 9 positions agree with TRBD1. The V segment lost 6 bases and the J segment 5 bases; nucleotides outside the gene matches: 10. The CDR3 consists of 15 residues. CDR1 is LGHNA and CDR2 is YSLEER in the germline V gene. The CDR3 loop reads CASSSDRGVWETQYF. CDR3 bases: TGCGCCAGCAGTTCGGACAGGGGAGTATGGGAGACCCAGTACTTC.

The V call is TRBV5-1, the J call TRBJ2-7; 12 nucleotides line up with TRBD2. This CDR3 region has 16 residues. CDR1 and CDR2 from the germline V gene are SGHRS and YFSETQ. J lost 1 base, V lost 4 bases, and 6 bases had no gene match. The CDR3 loop is CASSQGLAGPSYEQYF. As DNA, the CDR3 is TGCGCCAGCAGCCAGGGACTAGCGGGCCCATCCTACGAGCAGTACTTC.

The chain recombines TRBV6-6 with TRBJ2-7, with 9 bases fitting TRBD2. V lost 5 bases, J lost 6 bases, and 8 bases stayed unmatched. The CDR3 runs 14 residues. Germline V gives CDR1 MNHNY, CDR2 SVGAGI (reference sequence). The CDR3 nucleotides read TGTGCCAGCAGTCGTAGCGGGAGACAATCCGAGCAGTACTTC. Translated, it gives CASSRSGRQSEQYF.

The CDR3 loop reads CASSLTGALGTDTQYF. CDR3 in DNA: TGTGCCAGCAGCCTAACAGGGGCCCTGGGCACAGATACGCAGTATTTT. The chain employs TRBV7-9 and TRBJ2-3, with TRBD1 identical over 7 bases. Trimming took 5 bases from V and 1 from J; bases not matched to a gene: 9. Per germline, CDR1 SEHNR and CDR2 FQNEAQ (reference sequence). The CDR3 covers 16 residues.

In its sample, this clone was seen once. The chain couples TRBV9 to TRBJ1-5; D call uncertain. The CDR3 loop spans 15 amino acids. Germline CDR1 is SGDLS and CDR2 is YYNGEE. V lost 0 bases and J 1 base, leaving 8 bases between the germline ends. The CDR3 loop reads CASSVAHGSNQPQHF. The CDR3 DNA reads as TGTGCCAGCAGCGTAGCACATGGCAGCAATCAGCCCCAGCATTTT.

The V gene is TRBV29-1, the J gene TRBJ2-3, with 9 bases lining up with TRBD1. This CDR3 spans 12 amino acids. Germline V gene lookup returns CDR1 SQVTM and CDR2 ANQGSEA. After removal of 7 bases from V and 9 bases from J, the junction contained 8 bases not matched to a gene. The CDR3 sequence is CSADGTGLTQYF. The CDR3 bases are TGCAGCGCCGATGGGACAGGGCTAACGCAGTATTTT.

Worth noting for this clone: Other DNA sequences from this sample encode an identical CDR3 as well. For the CDR3, the DNA is TGTGCCAGCAGCTTAGGCGGGGCTGCCTACGAGCAGTACTTC. Amino acids: CASSLGGAAYEQYF. The V gene is TRBV7-2, the J gene TRBJ2-7; a possible D gene is TRBD2 (6 bases). CDR1 is SGHTA and CDR2 is FQGNSA in the germline V gene. V shed 1 base and J shed 2 bases, with 9 bases lying between them. This CDR3 is built from 14 residues.

The V and J genes are TRBV6-1 and TRBJ2-3, with 10 bases that match TRBD2. The CDR3 totals 15 residues. Germline V lookup: CDR1 MNHNS, CDR2 SASEGT. V trimming: 1 base; J trimming: 4 bases; junction bases outside the gene matches: 2. The CDR3 sequence: CASSEVSGGPDTQYF. The CDR3 DNA is TGTGCCAGCAGTGAAGTTAGCGGGGGGCCAGATACGCAGTATTTT.

This chain's CDR3 is CSVEGSQGIAPYEQYF. The DNA of the CDR3 is TGCAGCGTTGAAGGGTCGCAGGGAATCGCTCCCTACGAGCAGTACTTC. The V call is TRBV29-1, the J call TRBJ2-7; D perhaps matches TRBD1 (5 bases). Germline V gene sequence: CDR1 SQVTM, CDR2 ANQGSEA. CDR3 length: 16 residues. V lost 1 base and J 2 bases, leaving 18 bases between the germline ends.

V usage is TRBV6-1 and J usage is TRBJ2-3, with D possibly matching TRBD2 (6 bases). CDR1 and CDR2 (germline): MNHNS, SASEGT. The CDR3 covers 13 residues. V shed 6 bases and J shed 15 bases, with 22 bases lying between them. The CDR3 DNA sequence: TGTGCCAGCAGCATCCGGGGGTCTGCCGGGCCCTATTTT. Translation gives CASSIRGSAGPYF.

The chain joins TRBV21-1 to TRBJ2-6; the D segment call TRBD1 is taken from the table without a DNA check. TRBV21-1 is a documented pseudogene. CDR3 length: 20 residues. The CDR3 nucleotides read TGTGCCAGCAGCAAACGACACGGGGACAACGCCAGCTCTGGGGCCAACGTCCTGACTTTC. Amino acid sequence: CASSKRHGDNASSGANVLTF.

The rearrangement links TRBV19 to TRBJ1-6; TRBD1 aligns across 12 bases. In germline, CDR1 is LNHDA, CDR2 SQIVND (reference sequence). Trimming took 5 bases from V and 9 from J; bases not matched to a gene: 8. The CDR3 loop spans 16 amino acids. In DNA, the CDR3 is TGTGCCAGTAGTCCCCGGGACAGGGGGCAGGGTTCACCCCTCCACTTT. As protein: CASSPRDRGQGSPLHF.

The J gene is TRBJ1-5, the V gene TRBV4-1, with a possible D match to TRBD1 (6 bases). Germline assignment: CDR1 MGHRA and CDR2 YSYEKL. The CDR3 sequence is 16 residues long. The V gene lost 4 bases and the J gene lost 2 bases, with 15 bases spanning the gap. CDR3 sequence (DNA): TGCGCCAGCAGCCGGGCAGGGGCAGAAGGCAATCAGCCCCAGCATTTT. The encoded protein is CASSRAGAEGNQPQHF.

The chain combines TRBV9 with TRBJ2-3, with a tentative D call TRBD1 (6 bases). Germline values: CDR1 SGDLS, CDR2 YYNGEE. The ends were cut back, 4 bases at V and 2 bases at J, with 11 bases in the middle. This CDR3 has 14 amino acids. The CDR3 loop is CASSPRDTTDTQYF. The CDR3 DNA sequence: TGTGCCAGCAGCCCACGGGACACCACAGATACGCAGTATTTT.

The rearrangement links TRBV28 to TRBJ2-1; TRBD2 is a possible D gene (5 bases). This CDR3 is 14 amino acids long. CDR1 is MDHEN, CDR2 SYDVKM, per germline. Trimming removed 5 bases from V and 0 bases from J, with 8 bases in between. The CDR3 protein is CASSEGSSYNEQFF. CDR3 nucleotide sequence: TGTGCCAGCAGTGAAGGGAGCTCCTACAATGAGCAGTTCTTC.

This CDR3 is CASSLEKGLSYEQYF. CDR3 nucleotides: TGTGCCAGCAGCTTAGAAAAGGGGCTCTCCTACGAGCAGTACTTC. This chain uses TRBV7-4 with TRBJ2-7; perhaps TRBD1 as D (5 bases). In germline, CDR1 is SGHVT, CDR2 SQSDAQ. Deletions cut 1 base from V and 0 bases from J, with 10 bases between. The CDR3 loop spans 15 amino acids.

The chain couples TRBV27 to TRBJ1-6, with D hard to call. V shed 4 bases and J shed 1 base, with 11 bases lying between them. This CDR3 contains 16 residues. Germline loops: CDR1 MNHEY, CDR2 SMNVEV (reference sequence). CDR3 bases: TGTGCCAGCAGTTACACGGTGGAGTCCTATAATTCACCCCTCCACTTT. Translated, it gives CASSYTVESYNSPLHF.

V and J are TRBV13 and TRBJ1-2; a weak D match, TRBD1 (5 bases). V lost 5 bases and J 8 bases, leaving 15 bases between the germline ends. Per the germline V gene, CDR1 is PRHDT and CDR2 is FYEKMQ (reference sequence). The CDR3 length is 13 residues. The CDR3 bases are TGTGCCAGCAGCCGATGGGGGGGATACGGCTACACCTTC. This gives the protein CASSRWGGYGYTF.

V and J are TRBV5-1 and TRBJ1-6; no reliable D call. The germline CDR1 and CDR2 sequences are SGHRS and YFSETQ. This CDR3 contains 14 residues. The ends were cut back, 2 bases at V and 4 bases at J, with 7 bases in the middle. CDR3 nucleotides: TGCGCCAGCAGCTTCGGGGTGTATAATTCACCCCTCCACTTT. Its protein product is CASSFGVYNSPLHF.

The chain combines TRBV9 with TRBJ1-4; 7 bases map to TRBD1. The CDR3 has 16 amino acids. V gave up 5 bases and J gave up 7 bases; unmatched junction bases: 14. Germline V lookup: CDR1 SGDLS, CDR2 YYNGEE. This CDR3 is CASSRNRDSFFEKLFF. The CDR3 DNA reads TGTGCCAGCAGTCGTAATAGGGACAGCTTTTTTGAAAAACTGTTTTTT.

This clone is a singleton in its sample. J is TRBJ2-1 and V is TRBV27, with D possibly TRBD1 on 9 matching bases. CDR1 is MNHEY and CDR2 is SMNVEV in the germline V gene (reference sequence). V lost 8 bases to trimming and J lost 4 bases, with 21 bases between them. This CDR3 spans 16 amino acids. In DNA form, the CDR3 reads TGTGCCAGCCTTTTAGCGGGACAGGGTCGGTACAATGAGCAGTTCTTC. Translating it yields CASLLAGQGRYNEQFF.

This clone was observed a few times. The rearrangement uses TRBV7-3 and TRBJ2-5; D is uncertain. V was pared by 4 bases and J by 3 bases, with 3 bases between. The V gene's germline CDR1 is SGHTA and CDR2 FQGTGA. The CDR3 is 11 amino acids. Here the CDR3 reads CASSSEETQYF. CDR3 nucleotides: TGTGCCAGCAGCTCCGAAGAGACCCAGTACTTC.

The chain uses TRBV29-1 and TRBJ2-2; weak D call: TRBD1 (6 bases). The V end was cut by 5 bases, the J end by 6 bases, with 13 bases between. Per the germline V gene, CDR1 is SQVTM and CDR2 is ANQGSEA. CDR3 size: 13 residues. CDR3 sequence reads: CSVRDIAAGELFF. The CDR3 DNA sequence: TGCAGCGTTCGGGACATAGCTGCCGGGGAGCTGTTTTTT.

The chain employs TRBV9 and TRBJ2-2, with 7 bases identical to TRBD2. The V segment lost 7 bases and the J segment 6 bases; nucleotides outside the gene matches: 0. In germline, CDR1 is SGDLS, CDR2 YYNGEE. This CDR3 comprises 11 residues. The CDR3 region has the DNA TGTGCCAGCGGGAGGGCCGGGGAGCTGTTTTTT. This translates into CASGRAGELFF.

This clone turned up a few times. This chain joins TRBV4-1 and TRBJ1-4; D remains ambiguous. Germline CDR1 reads MGHRA; CDR2 reads YSYEKL. CDR3 size: 16 residues. The V and J ends lost 0 bases and 3 bases respectively, with 11 bases between them. The CDR3 loop is CASSQDRGSSNEKLFF. Here the CDR3 DNA reads TGCGCCAGCAGCCAAGATCGAGGCAGCTCTAATGAAAAACTGTTTTTT.

This clone was recorded only once. The chain employs TRBV28 and TRBJ1-2; the match to TRBD1 covers 9 bases. The V gene end was trimmed by 9 bases and the J gene end by 5 bases; junction bases not matched to a gene: 4. This CDR3 has 12 amino acids. CDR1 is MDHEN and CDR2 is SYDVKM in the germline V gene. The CDR3 loop reads CARVGQGYGYTF. The CDR3 DNA is TGTGCCAGAGTGGGACAGGGATATGGCTACACCTTC.